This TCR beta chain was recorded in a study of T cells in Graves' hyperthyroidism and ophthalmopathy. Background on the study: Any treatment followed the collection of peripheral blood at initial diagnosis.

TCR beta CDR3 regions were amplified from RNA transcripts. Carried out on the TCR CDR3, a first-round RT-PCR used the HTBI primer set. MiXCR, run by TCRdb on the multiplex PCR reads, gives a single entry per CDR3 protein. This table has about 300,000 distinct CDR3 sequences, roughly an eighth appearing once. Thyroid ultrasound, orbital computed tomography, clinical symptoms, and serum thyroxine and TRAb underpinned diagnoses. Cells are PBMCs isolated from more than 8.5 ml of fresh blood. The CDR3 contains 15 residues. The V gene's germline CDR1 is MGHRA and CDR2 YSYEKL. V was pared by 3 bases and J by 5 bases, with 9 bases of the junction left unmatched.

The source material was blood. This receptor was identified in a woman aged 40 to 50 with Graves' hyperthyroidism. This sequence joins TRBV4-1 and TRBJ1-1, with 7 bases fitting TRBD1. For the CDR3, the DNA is TGCGCCAGCAGCCATCCCCCACAGGGGCGTACTGAAGCTTTCTTT. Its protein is CASSHPPQGRTEAFF.